The next 8 T cell receptor beta chains were all read from a single sample in a study of T cells in localized non-small cell lung cancer. TCRdb's table, derived via immunoSEQ multiplex PCR, lists solely in-frame clones and lacks some. The repertoire holds approximately 46,000 clones, with 81% as singletons. This material consisted of peripheral blood mononuclear cells, taken before any cancer treatment. These receptors originate from a man between 40 and 75 years old with stage III lung adenocarcinoma.

The chain links TRBV19 to TRBJ1-1; D is possibly TRBD1 (5 bases). Trimming cost V 4 bases and J 11 bases, with 20 bases left between them. Germline V gene data show CDR1 as LNHDA and CDR2 as SQIVND (reference sequence). The CDR3 runs 14 residues. The CDR3 bases are TGTGCCAGTAGTAAGGGCAGGGATCCACTGTCGGCTTTCTTT. Amino acids: CASSKGRDPLSAFF.

This chain uses TRBV18 with TRBJ1-1; 8 bases line up with TRBD1. V was pared by 5 bases and J by 4 bases, with 3 bases of the junction left unmatched. This CDR3 has 13 amino acids. The V gene's germline CDR1 is KGHSH and CDR2 LQKENI. CDR3 sequence: CASSWTGLTEAFF. CDR3 nucleotide sequence: TGTGCCAGCTCATGGACAGGGCTCACTGAAGCTTTCTTT.

The chain combines TRBV27 with TRBJ2-4; D not resolved. V was cut by 1 base and J by 2 bases, with 15 bases left in between. CDR3 length: 17 amino acids. The germline gives CDR1 MNHEY, CDR2 SMNVEV (reference sequence). The CDR3 DNA reads as TGTGCCAGCAGTTTATTTCCCGACGGATCGTCCAAAAACATTCAGTACTTC. This translates into CASSLFPDGSSKNIQYF.

The chain uses TRBV6-6 and TRBJ2-3; D is perhaps TRBD1 (5 bases). V was pared by 5 bases and J by 4 bases, with 10 bases between. The CDR3 length is 13 residues. Germline V gene sequence: CDR1 MNHNY, CDR2 SVGAGI (reference sequence). CDR3 residues: CASSASTADTQYF. The CDR3, as DNA: TGTGCCAGCAGTGCCTCGACAGCAGATACGCAGTATTTT.

The chain joins TRBV15 to TRBJ1-5; 8 bases fit TRBD1. The CDR3 runs 16 residues. The germline CDR1 and CDR2 sequences are LNHNV and YYDKDF (reference sequence). J was trimmed by 3 bases and V by 1 base; bases with no gene match: 5. DNA for the CDR3: TGTGCCACCAGCAGAGTACGGACAGGGAACAATCAGCCCCAGCATTTT. Encoded protein: CATSRVRTGNNQPQHF.

This chain joins TRBV10-3 and TRBJ1-4, with D tentatively TRBD1 (6 bases). Per germline, CDR1 ENHRY and CDR2 SYGVKD. Deletions cut 8 bases from V and 6 bases from J, with 19 bases between. This CDR3 has 15 residues. The CDR3 region is CAIASYEQGHEKLFF. The CDR3 bases are TGTGCCATCGCAAGTTACGAACAGGGTCATGAAAAACTGTTTTTT.

The rearrangement joins TRBV5-1 to TRBJ2-2; 9 positions match TRBD2. The CDR3 has 15 residues. The ends lost 2 bases at V and 3 bases at J; junction bases unmatched: 2. The germline gives CDR1 SGHRS, CDR2 YFSETQ. CDR3 DNA sequence: TGCGCCAGCAGCTTTAGCGGGGGTTACACCGGGGAGCTGTTTTTT. Translated, it gives CASSFSGGYTGELFF.

This chain joins TRBV4-1 and TRBJ1-6; D might be TRBD1 (5 bases). The CDR3 has 13 amino acids. The V end was cut by 10 bases, the J end by 6 bases, with 13 bases between. Germline V gene data show CDR1 as MGHRA and CDR2 as YSYEKL. This CDR3 is CATAVQGNSPLHF. For the CDR3, the DNA is TGCGCCACCGCCGTCCAGGGTAATTCACCCCTCCACTTT.